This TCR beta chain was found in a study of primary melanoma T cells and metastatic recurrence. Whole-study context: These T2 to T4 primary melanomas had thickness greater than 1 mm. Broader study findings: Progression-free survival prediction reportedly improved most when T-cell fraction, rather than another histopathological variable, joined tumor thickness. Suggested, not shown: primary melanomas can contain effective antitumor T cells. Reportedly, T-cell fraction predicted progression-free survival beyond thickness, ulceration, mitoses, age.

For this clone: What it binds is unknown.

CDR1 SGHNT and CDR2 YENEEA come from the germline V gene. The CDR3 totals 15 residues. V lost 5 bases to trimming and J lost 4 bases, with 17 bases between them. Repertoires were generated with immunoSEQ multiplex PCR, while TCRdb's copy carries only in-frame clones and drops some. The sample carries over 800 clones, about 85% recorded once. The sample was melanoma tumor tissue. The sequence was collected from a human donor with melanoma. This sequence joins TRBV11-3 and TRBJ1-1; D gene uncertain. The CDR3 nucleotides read TGTGCCAGCAGCCCGAACCGCGGCCTGGGCACTGAAGCTTTCTTT. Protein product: CASSPNRGLGTEAFF.